Sequencing of this T cell receptor beta chain was carried out in a study of Graves' ophthalmopathy and Graves' hyperthyroidism. RNA transcripts provided the template for amplifying TCR beta CDR3 regions. First-round RT-PCR employed HTBI primers, with a second-round multiplex PCR after it. TCRdb called the multiplex PCR reads again in MiXCR, with one record for every CDR3 protein. The table records about 390,000 distinct CDR3 sequences, approximately 15% of them present only once. J lost 6 bases, V lost 4 bases, and 9 bases had no gene match. Looked up from germline, CDR1 is SGHRS and CDR2 is YFSETQ. This CDR3 spans 14 amino acids.

The chain combines TRBV5-1 with TRBJ2-7; the match to TRBD2 covers 8 bases. The material sequenced was peripheral blood. The TCR sequence derives from a woman aged 18 to 35 with stable Graves' hyperthyroidism. CDR3 loop: CASSTRTGGREQYF. CDR3 DNA: TGCGCCAGCAGCACACGGACGGGAGGGCGCGAGCAGTACTTC. The complete variable domain, with remaining parts taken from reference TRBV5-1 and TRBJ2-7, reads KAGVTQTPRYLIKTRGQQVTLSCSPISGHRSVSWYQQTPGQGLQFLFEYFSETQRNKGNFPGRFSGRQFSNSRSEMNVSTLELGDSALYLCASSTRTGGREQYFGPGTRLTVT.